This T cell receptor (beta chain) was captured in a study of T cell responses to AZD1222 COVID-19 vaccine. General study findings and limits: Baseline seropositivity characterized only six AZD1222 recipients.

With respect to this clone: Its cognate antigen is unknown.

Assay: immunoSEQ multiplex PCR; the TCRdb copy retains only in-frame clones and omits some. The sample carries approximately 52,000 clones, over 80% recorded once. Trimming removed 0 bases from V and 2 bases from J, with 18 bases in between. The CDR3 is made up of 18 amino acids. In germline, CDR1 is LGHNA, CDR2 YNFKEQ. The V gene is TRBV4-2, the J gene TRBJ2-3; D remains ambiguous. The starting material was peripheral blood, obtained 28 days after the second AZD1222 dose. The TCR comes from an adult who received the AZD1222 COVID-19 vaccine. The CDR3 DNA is TGTGCCAGCAGCCAAGAACCTCCTCGGCGAGCAAACACAGATACGCAGTATTTT. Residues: CASSQEPPRRANTDTQYF.